Described below is a single T cell receptor beta chain sequence and its context. The repertoire was sequenced with immunoSEQ multiplex PCR; TCRdb's copy has only in-frame clones and lacks some. The repertoire has 45,000 or so clones, 80% to 95% of them found once; the top ten carry about 36%. V lost 7 bases and J lost 7, with 14 bases in between. CDR3 length equals 14 residues. Germline values: CDR1 ENHRY, CDR2 SYGVKD. The sample comes from a study of T cell responses to AZD1222 COVID-19 vaccine. The origin of this receptor is an adult who received the AZD1222 COVID-19 vaccine. This chain links TRBV10-3 with TRBJ1-6, with D maybe TRBD1 (5 bases). Sequencing was performed on peripheral blood, taken 28 days after the second AZD1222 dose. The CDR3 region has the DNA TGTGCCATCAACTCCCAACAGGTCAATTCACCCCTCCACTTT. Encoded protein: CAINSQQVNSPLHF.